In this sample, the clone carrying this TCR beta chain turned up once. No antigen is known for it. CDR1 is SGHTA, CDR2 FQGTGA, per germline. This CDR3 has 13 amino acids. The V end lost 3 bases, the J end lost 4 bases, and 10 bases lay between the germline ends. This specimen belongs to a study of cytomegalovirus exposure and HLA in healthy donors. Points from the study as a whole: As a later analysis showed, a missense DCLRE1C variant was linked to trimming of TCR beta V- and J-genes. In most subjects, TCR beta sequences reportedly gave accurate predictions of HLA-A and HLA-B alleles.

In the PCR, 60 Vbeta and 13 Jbeta primers were used. Assay: immunoSEQ multiplex PCR; the TCRdb copy retains only in-frame clones and omits some. The sample carries 130,000 or so clones, approximately 77% recorded once. The sequenced sample was PBMCs. The receptor was derived from a woman aged 55 to 70 in good health and CMV-seronegative. The chain employs TRBV7-3 and TRBJ2-7; D is uncertain. CDR3 residues: CASSLRRGYEQYF. CDR3 in DNA: TGTGCCAGCAGCTTGAGGCGTGGGTACGAGCAGTACTTC.